This TCR beta chain was retrieved from a study of T cell responses to AZD1222 COVID-19 vaccine. Some clones are missing from TCRdb's copy, which holds only in-frame ones; the method was immunoSEQ multiplex PCR. The data hold 150,000 or so clones, with 90% to 95% observed a single time. The sample in question was peripheral blood, obtained on day 0 of AZD1222 vaccination. This sequence was found in an adult in good health.

CDR3 sequence: CASSLGRGGQGSNGYTF. The CDR3 nucleotides read TGTGCCAGCAGCTTAGGGAGAGGGGGACAGGGAAGCAATGGCTACACCTTC. The chain recombines TRBV7-2 with TRBJ1-2; 9 bases align to TRBD1. Germline CDR1 reads SGHTA; CDR2 reads FQGNSA. The CDR3 totals 17 residues. V lost 1 base, J lost 6 bases, and 12 bases stayed unmatched.